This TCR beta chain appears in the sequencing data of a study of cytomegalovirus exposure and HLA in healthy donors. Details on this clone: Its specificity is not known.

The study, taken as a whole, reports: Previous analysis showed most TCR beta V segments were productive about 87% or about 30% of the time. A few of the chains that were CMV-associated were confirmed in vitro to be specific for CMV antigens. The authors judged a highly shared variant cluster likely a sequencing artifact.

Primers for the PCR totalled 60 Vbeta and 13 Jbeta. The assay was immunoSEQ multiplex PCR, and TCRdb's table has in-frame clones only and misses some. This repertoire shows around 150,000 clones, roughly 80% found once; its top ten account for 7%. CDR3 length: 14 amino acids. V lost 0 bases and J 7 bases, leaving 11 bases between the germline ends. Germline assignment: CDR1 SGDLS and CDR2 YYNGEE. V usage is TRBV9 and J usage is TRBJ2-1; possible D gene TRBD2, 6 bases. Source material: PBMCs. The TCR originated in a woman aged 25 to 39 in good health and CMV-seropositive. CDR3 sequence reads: CASSVGGLTNEQFF. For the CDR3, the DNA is TGTGCCAGCAGCGTAGGAGGACTAACGAATGAGCAGTTCTTC.